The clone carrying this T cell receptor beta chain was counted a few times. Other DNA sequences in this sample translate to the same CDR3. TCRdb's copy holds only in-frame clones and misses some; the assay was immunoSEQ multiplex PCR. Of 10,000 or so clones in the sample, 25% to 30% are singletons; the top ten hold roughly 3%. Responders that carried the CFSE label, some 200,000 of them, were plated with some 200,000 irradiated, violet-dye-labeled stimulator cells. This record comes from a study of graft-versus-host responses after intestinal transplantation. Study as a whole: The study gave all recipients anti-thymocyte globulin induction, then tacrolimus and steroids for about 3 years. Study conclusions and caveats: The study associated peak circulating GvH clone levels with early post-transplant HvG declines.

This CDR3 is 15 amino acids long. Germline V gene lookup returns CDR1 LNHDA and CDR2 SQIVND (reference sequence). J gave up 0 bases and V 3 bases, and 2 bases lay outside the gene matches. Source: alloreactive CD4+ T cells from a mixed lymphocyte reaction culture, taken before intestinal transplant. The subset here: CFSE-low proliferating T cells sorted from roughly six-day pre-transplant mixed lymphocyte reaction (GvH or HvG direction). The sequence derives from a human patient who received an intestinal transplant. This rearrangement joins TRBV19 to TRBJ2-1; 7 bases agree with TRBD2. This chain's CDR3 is CASSMGGSSYNEQFF. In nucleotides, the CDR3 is TGTGCCAGTAGTATGGGCGGGAGCTCCTACAATGAGCAGTTCTTC.